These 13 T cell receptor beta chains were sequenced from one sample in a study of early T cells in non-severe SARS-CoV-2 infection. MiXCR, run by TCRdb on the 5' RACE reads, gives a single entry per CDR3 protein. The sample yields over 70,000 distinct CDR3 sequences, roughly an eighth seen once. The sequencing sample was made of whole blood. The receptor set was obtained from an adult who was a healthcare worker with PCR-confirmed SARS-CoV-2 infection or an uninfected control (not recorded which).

The CDR3 DNA is TGTGCCAGCAGCACCGGGCGGGGACGAGGGGCCGGGGAGCTGTTTTTT. Translation gives CASSTGRGRGAGELFF. This chain connects TRBV7-9 to TRBJ2-2; tentatively, D is TRBD2 (6 bases). This CDR3 spans 16 amino acids. Trimming stripped 5 bases from V and 6 bases from J, with 19 bases between. Germline V CDR1 and CDR2: SEHNR, FQNEAQ (reference sequence).

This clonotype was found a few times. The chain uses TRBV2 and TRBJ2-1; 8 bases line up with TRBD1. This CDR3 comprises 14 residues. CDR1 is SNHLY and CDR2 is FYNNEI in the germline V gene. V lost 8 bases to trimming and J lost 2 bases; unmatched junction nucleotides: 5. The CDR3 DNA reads TGTGCCAGCGCGACAGGGGTCGCCTACAATGAGCAGTTCTTC. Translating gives CASATGVAYNEQFF. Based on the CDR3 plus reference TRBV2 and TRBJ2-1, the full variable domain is EPEVTQTPSHQVTQMGQEVILRCVPISNHLYFYWYRQILGQKVEFLVSFYNNEISEKSEIFDDQFSVERPDGSNFTLKIRSTKLEDSAMYFCASATGVAYNEQFFGPGTRLTVL.

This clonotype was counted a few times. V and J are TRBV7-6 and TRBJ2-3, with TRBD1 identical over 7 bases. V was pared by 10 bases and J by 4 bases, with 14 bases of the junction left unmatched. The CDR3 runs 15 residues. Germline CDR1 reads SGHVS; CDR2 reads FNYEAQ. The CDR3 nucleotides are TGTGCCAAGACAGGGTACGCTAGACTTTCAGATACGCAGTATTTT. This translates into CAKTGYARLSDTQYF.

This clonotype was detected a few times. In nucleotides, the CDR3 is TGCAGCGTTCCAGAGGGGCATACGCAGTATTTT. It translates to CSVPEGHTQYF. The rearrangement uses TRBV29-1 and TRBJ2-3; D possibly uses TRBD1 or TRBD2 (5 bases each). V lost 5 bases and J 7 bases, leaving 10 bases between the germline ends. CDR1 SQVTM and CDR2 ANQGSEA come from the germline V gene. The CDR3 is 11 amino acids.

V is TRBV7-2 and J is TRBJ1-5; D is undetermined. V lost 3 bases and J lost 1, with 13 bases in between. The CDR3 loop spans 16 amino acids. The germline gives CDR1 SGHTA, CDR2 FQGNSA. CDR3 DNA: TGTGCCAGCAGCTTGTCTGGACTTTTGAGCAATCAGCCCCAGCATTTT. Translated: CASSLSGLLSNQPQHF. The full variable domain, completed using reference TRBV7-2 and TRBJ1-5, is GAGVSQSPSNKVTEKGKDVELRCDPISGHTALYWYRQSLGQGLEFLIYFQGNSAPDKSGLPSDRFSAERTGGSVSTLTIQRTQQEDSAVYLCASSLSGLLSNQPQHFGDGTRLSIL.

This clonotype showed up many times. The chain's CDR3 is CASSLTDHPYEQYF. For the CDR3, the DNA is TGTGCCAGCAGCTTAACGGACCATCCCTACGAGCAGTACTTC. V is TRBV7-2 and J is TRBJ2-7; D remains unclear. The germline gives CDR1 SGHTA, CDR2 FQGNSA. This CDR3 has 14 residues. V was shortened by 2 bases and J by 2 bases, with 10 bases between the two germline ends.

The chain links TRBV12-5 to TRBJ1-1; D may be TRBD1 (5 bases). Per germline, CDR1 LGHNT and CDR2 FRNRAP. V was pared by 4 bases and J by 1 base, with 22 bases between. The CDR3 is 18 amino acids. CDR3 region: CASGYTAGNWEENTEAFF. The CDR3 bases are TGTGCTAGTGGTTACACAGCAGGGAATTGGGAGGAGAACACTGAAGCTTTCTTT.

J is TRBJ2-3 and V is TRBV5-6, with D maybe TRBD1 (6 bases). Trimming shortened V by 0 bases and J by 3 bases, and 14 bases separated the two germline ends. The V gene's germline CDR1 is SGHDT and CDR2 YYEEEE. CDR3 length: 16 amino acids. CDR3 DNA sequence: TGTGCCAGCAGCTTGGGGCAGGGGATGATGACAGATACGCAGTATTTT. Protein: CASSLGQGMMTDTQYF. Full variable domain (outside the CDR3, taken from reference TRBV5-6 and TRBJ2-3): DAGVTQSPTHLIKTRGQQVTLRCSPKSGHDTVSWYQQALGQGPQFIFQYYEEEERQRGNFPDRFSGHQFPNYSSELNVNALLLGDSALYLCASSLGQGMMTDTQYFGPGTRLTVL.

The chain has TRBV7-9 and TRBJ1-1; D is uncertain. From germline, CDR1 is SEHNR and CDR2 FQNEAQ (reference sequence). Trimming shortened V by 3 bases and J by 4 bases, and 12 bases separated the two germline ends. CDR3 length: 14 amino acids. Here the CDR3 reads CASSFKDWGTEAFF. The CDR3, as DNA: TGTGCCAGCAGCTTTAAAGACTGGGGCACTGAAGCTTTCTTT. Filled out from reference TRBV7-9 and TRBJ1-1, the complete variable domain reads DTGVSQNPRHKITKRGQNVTFRCDPISEHNRLYWYRQTLGQGPEFLTYFQNEAQLEKSRLLSDRFSAERPKGSFSTLEIQRTEQGDSAMYLCASSFKDWGTEAFFGQGTRLTVV.

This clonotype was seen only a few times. For the CDR3, the DNA is TGTGCCAGCAGCTCCCTCCTGGGGACTGGAGGCGAGCAGTACTTC. It is translated as CASSSLLGTGGEQYF. This sequence joins TRBV7-9 and TRBJ2-7; tentatively, D is TRBD2 (6 bases). V lost 4 bases and J 6 bases, leaving 19 bases between the germline ends. This CDR3 has 15 amino acids. Germline V CDR1 and CDR2: SEHNR, FQNEAQ (reference sequence).

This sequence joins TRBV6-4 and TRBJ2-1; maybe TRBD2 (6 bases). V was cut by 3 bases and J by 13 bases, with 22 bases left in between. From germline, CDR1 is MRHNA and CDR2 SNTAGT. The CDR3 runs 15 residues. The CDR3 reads CASSEGGVGTMRQFF. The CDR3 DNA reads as TGTGCCAGCAGTGAGGGAGGAGTAGGTACAATGAGACAGTTCTTC.

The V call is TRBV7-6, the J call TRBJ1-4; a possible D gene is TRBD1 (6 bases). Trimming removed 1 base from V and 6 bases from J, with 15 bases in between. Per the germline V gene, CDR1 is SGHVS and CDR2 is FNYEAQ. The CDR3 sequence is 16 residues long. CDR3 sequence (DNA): TGTGCCAGCAGCTTAGGGGATACAGGGTCAGATGAAAAACTGTTTTTT. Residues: CASSLGDTGSDEKLFF.

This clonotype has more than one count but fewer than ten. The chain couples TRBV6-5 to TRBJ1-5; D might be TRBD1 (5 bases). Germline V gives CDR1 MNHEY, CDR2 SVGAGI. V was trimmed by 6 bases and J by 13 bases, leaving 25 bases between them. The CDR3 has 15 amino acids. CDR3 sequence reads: CASSPRGTRLEGQHF. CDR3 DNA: TGTGCCAGCAGCCCCCGGGGGACTCGCCTGGAAGGTCAGCATTTT.